Listed here are 2 T cell receptor beta chains from one sample, sequenced in a study of shared clonotypes between healthy human individuals (dated by TCRdb to the early 2020s). Receptors were amplified or captured by the immunoSEQ multiplex PCR assay. TCRdb's version of the immuneACCESS table is confined to in-frame rearrangements and falls short of the full clone set. An unresolved V gene accounts for under half of the shortfall where checked; the remainder is of unknown origin. This sample holds some 2.3 million clones; 85% to 95% were observed only once. 0.3% to 0.4% of the sample comes from the top ten. The sample was naive CD4+ T cells from PBMCs. Interpreted using the paper, the cell subset or site label stands for: CD45RA+ positively selected. All receptors come from a young man in good health. Some clones in this sample may be carry-over from other donors' samples.

The chain is built from TRBV7-2 and TRBJ2-5; 9 positions match TRBD2. With V trimmed by 5 bases and J by 2 bases, 9 bases remained unmatched. Germline CDR1 is SGHTA and CDR2 is FQGNSA. The CDR3 is 16 amino acids. The CDR3 nucleotides read TGTGCCAGCAGCCCACGCCGGCGGGAGGGTCAAGAGACCCAGTACTTC. Translation gives CASSPRRREGQETQYF.

The gene calls are TRBV29-1 and TRBJ2-2; a weak D match, TRBD1 (6 bases). Deletions cut 4 bases from V and 0 bases from J, with 12 bases between. The CDR3 spans 15 residues. Per the germline V gene, CDR1 is SQVTM and CDR2 is ANQGSEA. This chain's CDR3 is CSVGKGVPNTGELFF. The CDR3 DNA sequence: TGCAGCGTTGGCAAGGGGGTGCCGAACACCGGGGAGCTGTTTTTT.